A selection of T cell receptor beta chains follows, all from one sample in a study of OX40 agonist ivuxolimab in advanced cancers. Method: immunoSEQ multiplex PCR; TCRdb's copy keeps in-frame clones and lacks some. The data contain 65,000 to 80,000 clones, about 90% of them singletons. The sample consisted of CD4+ or CD8+ T cells sorted from blood, taken in a trial of the OX40 agonist ivuxolimab. The receptors here all came from an adult with an advanced solid tumor such as melanoma, head and neck, liver or kidney cancer. CDR3s include the opening cysteine and the closing phenylalanine or tryptophan. The order of the fields is J gene, clone size, V gene, D gene, CDR3 protein, CDR3 DNA. The D gene is left open where the match is weak. Clone sizes are given selectively: once, few, many, or a class where the clone is expanded.

j_gene: TRBJ2-1; abundance: NA; v_gene: TRBV5-6; d_gene: TRBD2; CDR3aa: CASSFGTSGYNEQFF; CDR3nt: TGTGCCAGCAGCTTCGGGACTAGCGGATACAATGAGCAGTTCTTC
j_gene: TRBJ2-3; abundance: NA; v_gene: TRBV6-5; d_gene: NA; CDR3aa: CASSHGPSTDTQYF; CDR3nt: TGTGCCAGCAGCCATGGACCGTCCACAGATACGCAGTATTTT
j_gene: TRBJ1-6; abundance: NA; v_gene: TRBV27; d_gene: NA; CDR3aa: CASREVSNSPLHF; CDR3nt: TGTGCCAGCCGGGAGGTCTCTAATTCACCCCTCCACTTT
j_gene: TRBJ2-7; abundance: once; v_gene: TRBV6-5; d_gene: TRBD1; CDR3aa: CASRGTGRSYEQYF; CDR3nt: TGTGCCAGCCGAGGGACAGGGCGATCCTACGAGCAGTACTTC
j_gene: TRBJ2-1; abundance: NA; v_gene: TRBV6-1; d_gene: NA; CDR3aa: CASRTSPDWNNEQFF; CDR3nt: TGTGCCAGCAGGACTAGTCCGGACTGGAACAATGAGCAGTTCTTC
j_gene: TRBJ1-1; abundance: NA; v_gene: TRBV7-2; d_gene: NA; CDR3aa: CASSLGVTNTEAFF; CDR3nt: TGTGCCAGCAGTTTAGGGGTCACGAACACTGAAGCTTTCTTT
j_gene: TRBJ2-1; abundance: NA; v_gene: TRBV9; d_gene: TRBD2; CDR3aa: CASSPSGRASYNEQFF; CDR3nt: TGTGCCAGCAGCCCTAGCGGGAGGGCCTCCTACAATGAGCAGTTCTTC
j_gene: TRBJ1-5; abundance: NA; v_gene: TRBV4-1; d_gene: TRBD1; CDR3aa: CASSQFGTGVNQPQHF; CDR3nt: TGCGCCAGCAGCCAATTCGGGACAGGGGTGAATCAGCCCCAGCATTTT
j_gene: TRBJ1-5; abundance: NA; v_gene: TRBV4-1; d_gene: NA; CDR3aa: CASSSRQSNQPQHF; CDR3nt: TGCGCCAGCAGCTCACGACAGAGCAATCAGCCCCAGCATTTT
j_gene: TRBJ2-6; abundance: NA; v_gene: TRBV7-2; d_gene: TRBD1; CDR3aa: CASSPTGGSGANVLTF; CDR3nt: TGTGCCAGCAGCCCGACAGGGGGCTCAGGGGCCAACGTCCTGACTTTC
j_gene: TRBJ2-1; abundance: NA; v_gene: TRBV14; d_gene: TRBD2; CDR3aa: CASSHLAGVVNEQFF; CDR3nt: TGTGCCAGCAGCCACCTAGCGGGAGTGGTAAATGAGCAGTTCTTC
j_gene: TRBJ2-1; abundance: NA; v_gene: TRBV7-3; d_gene: NA; CDR3aa: CASSLTIGEKEYNEQFF; CDR3nt: TGTGCCAGCAGCTTAACGATCGGGGAGAAGGAGTACAATGAGCAGTTCTTC
j_gene: TRBJ2-2; abundance: NA; v_gene: TRBV19; d_gene: NA; CDR3aa: CASSIIGTGELFF; CDR3nt: TGTGCCAGTAGTATAATTGGCACCGGGGAGCTGTTTTTT
j_gene: TRBJ2-5; abundance: NA; v_gene: TRBV4-2; d_gene: TRBD2; CDR3aa: CASSLLAGGNQETQYF; CDR3nt: TGTGCCAGCAGCCTATTAGCGGGAGGGAACCAAGAGACCCAGTACTTC
j_gene: TRBJ2-1; abundance: NA; v_gene: TRBV4-3; d_gene: NA; CDR3aa: CASSQGGSYNEQFF; CDR3nt: TGCGCCAGCAGCCAGGGGGGCTCCTACAATGAGCAGTTCTTC
j_gene: TRBJ2-1; abundance: NA; v_gene: TRBV28; d_gene: NA; CDR3aa: CATTRGIEQFF; CDR3nt: TGTGCCACCACGAGGGGTATTGAGCAGTTCTTC
j_gene: TRBJ2-1; abundance: NA; v_gene: TRBV19; d_gene: NA; CDR3aa: CASCVSGYNEQFF; CDR3nt: TGTGCCAGTTGTGTTTCCGGATACAATGAGCAGTTCTTC
j_gene: TRBJ2-1; abundance: NA; v_gene: TRBV7-9; d_gene: TRBD2; CDR3aa: CASSLAPWGSGSKNEQFF; CDR3nt: TGTGCCAGCAGCTTAGCCCCCTGGGGTAGCGGGAGTAAGAATGAGCAGTTCTTC
j_gene: TRBJ1-5; abundance: NA; v_gene: TRBV6-1; d_gene: NA; CDR3aa: CASRYRGGNQPQHF; CDR3nt: TGTGCCAGCAGATATAGGGGAGGAAATCAGCCCCAGCATTTT
j_gene: TRBJ2-7; abundance: NA; v_gene: TRBV14; d_gene: TRBD2; CDR3aa: CASSQETSGSSYEQYF; CDR3nt: TGTGCCAGCAGCCAAGAGACTAGCGGCAGCTCCTACGAGCAGTACTTC
j_gene: TRBJ1-1; abundance: few; v_gene: TRBV5-1; d_gene: NA; CDR3aa: CASRAGTEAFF; CDR3nt: TGCGCCAGCAGAGCCGGGACAGAAGCTTTCTTT
j_gene: TRBJ2-7; abundance: NA; v_gene: TRBV9; d_gene: TRBD2; CDR3aa: CASSEGGDSYEQYF; CDR3nt: TGTGCCAGCAGCGAGGGAGGGGATTCCTACGAGCAGTACTTC